This TCR beta chain is drawn from a study of shared clonotypes between healthy human individuals. Sequencing was performed with immunoSEQ multiplex PCR; in TCRdb, only in-frame clones are kept and a portion is missing. This sample has about 2.3 million clones, with roughly 93% found just once. In germline, CDR1 is KGHSH, CDR2 LQKENI. Trimming left V 3 bases short and J 8 bases short, with 10 bases between. This CDR3 comprises 13 residues. Sample: naive CD4+ T cells from PBMCs. The subset denotes: CD45RA+ positively selected. This chain uses TRBV18 with TRBJ1-4; D not resolved. The sequence came from a man between 18 and 29 years old in good health. Some clones in this sample may be carry-over from other donors' samples. The CDR3 region is CASSPRPIEKLFF. The DNA of the CDR3 is TGTGCCAGCTCACCGAGACCCATAGAAAAACTGTTTTTT. The variable domain in full, completed from reference TRBV18 and TRBJ1-4, reads NAGVMQNPRHLVRRRGQEARLRCSPMKGHSHVYWYRQLPEEGLKFMVYLQKENIIDESGMPKERFSAEFPKEGPSILRIQQVVRGDSAAYFCASSPRPIEKLFFGSGTQLSVL.